The sequence of this TCR beta chain was determined in a study of control samples from healthy donors and cancer patients. Assay used: immunoSEQ multiplex PCR; TCRdb lists only in-frame clones, some missing. The sample contains 100,000 to 150,000 clones, more than 90% of which appear only once. This CDR3 is built from 13 residues. Trimming stripped 6 bases from V and 8 bases from J, with 16 bases between. Sequenced input: blood. This chain joins TRBV12-3 or TRBV12-4 and TRBJ1-2; D remains ambiguous. The TCR originated in a man between 18 and 35 years old in good health. CDR3 sequence (DNA): TGTGCCAGCAGCCCCTCCCCCTACTGGGGCTACACCTTC. Encoded protein: CASSPSPYWGYTF.